Following are 20 T cell receptor beta chains from one sample sequenced in a study of vaccination and CD4 T cells after COVID-19. Their recognized antigens are unknown. The treatment here: roughly 11-day PBMC culture with coronavirus spike peptide pools or control peptides (ViraFEST assay). CD4+ T lymphocytes from the unexposed donor were collected before the COVID-19 pandemic (2011-2018). Sequenced with the Oncomine TCR Beta short-read assay was DNA taken from cultured CD4+ T cells. In TCRdb, the PCR reads were re-called with MiXCR into one record per CDR3 protein. The data contain around 4,400 distinct CDR3 sequences, 29% of them seen just once; the ten biggest clones take up approximately 50%. The sample taken for sequencing was CD4+ T cells from blood, cultured in vitro. The receptors here all came from a human donor in good health.

This clonotype came up a few times. The chain joins TRBV5-8 to TRBJ2-5; 7 bases are a match to TRBD1. Germline values: CDR1 SGHTS, CDR2 YDEGEE. The V and J ends lost 5 bases and 2 bases, in that order; junction bases with no gene match: 12. The CDR3 totals 16 residues. DNA of the CDR3: TGTGCCAGCAGGCGAGATATCGGGACAGCGCAAGAGACCCAGTACTTC. Its protein is CASRRDIGTAQETQYF.

V and J are TRBV27 and TRBJ2-6; possible D gene TRBD1, 8 bases. The CDR3 spans 17 residues. Germline V gives CDR1 MNHEY, CDR2 SMNVEV (reference sequence). The V end was cut by 8 bases, the J end by 0 bases, with 17 bases between. The CDR3 loop reads CASFRTGTISGANVLTF. The CDR3, as DNA: TGTGCCAGCTTCCGGACAGGGACTATCTCTGGGGCCAACGTCCTGACTTTC.

There are a few counts of this clonotype. The chain has TRBV18 and TRBJ2-1; 11 bases are shared with TRBD2. Per germline, CDR1 KGHSH and CDR2 LQKENI. This CDR3 is 16 amino acids long. Trimming cost V 2 bases and J 4 bases; bases outside gene matches: 4. CDR3 DNA: TGTGCCAGCTCACCATTAGCGGGAGGGTTGTACAATGAGCAGTTCTTC. It codes for CASSPLAGGLYNEQFF.

The V gene is TRBV6-2 or TRBV6-3, the J gene TRBJ2-7, with D perhaps TRBD2 (5 bases). Germline assignment: CDR1 MNHEY and CDR2 SVGEGT. The CDR3 has 14 residues. With 6 bases removed from V and 3 bases from J, the gap between germline ends came to 15 bases. CDR3 in amino acids: CASSRGGLIYEQYF. The CDR3 region has the DNA TGTGCCAGCAGCAGAGGAGGACTGATCTACGAGCAGTACTTC.

The chain couples TRBV7-9 to TRBJ1-1; weak D call: TRBD1 (5 bases). The V end lost 2 bases, the J end lost 5 bases, and 15 bases lay between the germline ends. Per germline, CDR1 SEHNR and CDR2 FQNEAQ (reference sequence). The CDR3 totals 15 residues. CDR3 sequence: CASSLTGMRGTEAFF. The CDR3 DNA reads TGTGCCAGCAGCTTAACGGGAATGCGGGGGACTGAAGCTTTCTTT.

The chain has TRBV14 and TRBJ2-7; tentative D call: TRBD1 (6 bases). The CDR3 is 13 residues long. Deletions cut 1 base from V and 6 bases from J, with 10 bases between. Germline V gives CDR1 SGHDN, CDR2 FVKESK. CDR3 in amino acids: CASSQVMGAEQYF. CDR3 in DNA: TGTGCCAGCAGCCAAGTGATGGGGGCCGAGCAGTACTTC.

This clonotype was seen a handful of times. V usage is TRBV6-1 and J usage is TRBJ2-7, with D tentatively TRBD1 (6 bases). Trimming stripped 7 bases from V and 3 bases from J, with 16 bases between. The length of the CDR3 is 14 residues. Germline V gene lookup returns CDR1 MNHNS and CDR2 SASEGT. CDR3 residues: CASMGGQKLYEQYF. The DNA of the CDR3 is TGTGCCAGCATGGGCGGACAGAAACTCTACGAGCAGTACTTC.

The chain couples TRBV7-9 to TRBJ2-7; D possibly matches TRBD1 or TRBD2 (5 bases each). The CDR3 has 15 amino acids. Germline lookup yields CDR1 SEHNR and CDR2 FQNEAQ (reference sequence). V was clipped by 2 bases and J by 0 bases, with 11 bases between them. The CDR3 DNA sequence: TGTGCCAGCAGCTTAAGGGACGGAGCCTCCTACGAGCAGTACTTC. Translated, it gives CASSLRDGASYEQYF.

The chain has TRBV6-1 and TRBJ1-1; TRBD1 is a possible D gene (5 bases). The CDR3 covers 15 residues. From germline, CDR1 is MNHNS and CDR2 SASEGT. V shed 7 bases and J shed 4 bases, with 19 bases lying between them. The CDR3 DNA reads TGTGCCAGCACCCGGGCGGGGGGAGGCGGCACTGAAGCTTTCTTT. Protein: CASTRAGGGGTEAFF.

As to this clonotype: This is likely a read error, given that the CDR3 carries no conserved phenylalanine or tryptophan at its end. The gene calls are TRBV20-1 and TRBJ2-5; 7 nucleotides align to TRBD2. Germline V lookup: CDR1 DFQATT, CDR2 SNEGSKA (reference sequence). V shed 2 bases and J 5 bases; nucleotides not matched to a gene: 8. This CDR3 region has 14 residues. The CDR3 sequence: CSARIDDGRETQYS. The DNA for the CDR3 is TGCAGTGCTAGAATCGACGACGGGAGGGAGACCCAGTACTCC.

The chain recombines TRBV12-3 or TRBV12-4 with TRBJ2-2, with 11 positions matching TRBD1. The CDR3 consists of 16 residues. Trimming at V came to 6 bases and at J to 7 bases, leaving 10 bases not matched to a gene. The CDR3 sequence: CASRPGTGGDSGELFF. The CDR3 region has the DNA TGTGCCAGCAGGCCCGGGACAGGGGGGGATAGCGGGGAGCTGTTTTTT.

By share of the sample, this clonotype is medium-sized (0.01 to 0.1%). This chain uses TRBV27 with TRBJ1-5, with D maybe TRBD1 (5 bases). V gave up 6 bases and J gave up 7 bases, with 13 bases separating them. The CDR3 is made up of 13 amino acids. Germline V gives CDR1 MNHEY, CDR2 SMNVEV (reference sequence). The CDR3 bases are TGTGCCAGCAGCAAACAGGTTTGGCAGCCCCAGCATTTT. Protein product: CASSKQVWQPQHF.

V and J are TRBV19 and TRBJ1-6; a weak D match, TRBD1 (5 bases). This CDR3 region has 16 residues. V gave up 6 bases and J gave up 7 bases, with 19 bases separating them. CDR1 LNHDA and CDR2 SQIVND come from the germline V gene (reference sequence). CDR3 DNA sequence: TGTGCCAGTAGAGAACGTGGGGGTGGGGTAAATTCACCCCTCCACTTT. It specifies CASRERGGGVNSPLHF.

The CDR3, as DNA: TGTGCCAGCAGCGTAGGGCCGCGCTACTACGAGCAGTACTTC. Its protein is CASSVGPRYYEQYF. The chain employs TRBV9 and TRBJ2-7; D remains ambiguous. The length of the CDR3 is 14 residues. Trimming left V 0 bases short and J 3 bases short, with 10 bases between. The V gene's germline CDR1 is SGDLS and CDR2 YYNGEE.

This clonotype was counted between two and nine times. The CDR3 loop is CASSIGGRETQYF. In DNA form, the CDR3 reads TGTGCCAGTAGTATAGGGGGACGGGAGACCCAGTACTTC. The chain couples TRBV19 to TRBJ2-5; D possibly uses TRBD1 or TRBD2 (5 bases each). Germline lookup yields CDR1 LNHDA and CDR2 SQIVND (reference sequence). The germline V and J ends were trimmed by 1 base and 5 bases, with 8 bases remaining between them. This CDR3 comprises 13 residues.

This clonotype was seen a few times. The gene calls are TRBV5-1 and TRBJ2-1; either TRBD1 or TRBD2 may supply D (5 bases each). The germline V gene has CDR1 SGHRS and CDR2 YFSETQ. Trimming shortened V by 4 bases and J by 7 bases, and 15 bases separated the two germline ends. The CDR3 is 14 residues long. The CDR3 loop reads CASSRDVGKNEQFF. CDR3 sequence (DNA): TGCGCCAGCAGCCGGGACGTAGGGAAGAATGAGCAGTTCTTC.

Within the sample, this clonotype is medium-sized. The chain is built from TRBV20-1 and TRBJ1-5; no clear D gene. Germline V gene sequence: CDR1 DFQATT, CDR2 SNEGSKA (reference sequence). This CDR3 comprises 12 residues. Trimming took 3 bases from V and 7 from J, leaving 10 bases between them. As DNA, the CDR3 is TGCAGTGCTAGGACCGGGGTCCAGCCCCAGCATTTT. Translated: CSARTGVQPQHF.

This clonotype is labeled as medium-sized. The chain couples TRBV20-1 to TRBJ2-6; a possible D gene is TRBD1 (6 bases). Germline V gene data show CDR1 as DFQATT and CDR2 as SNEGSKA (reference sequence). The V end was cut by 1 base, the J end by 0 bases, with 16 bases between. This CDR3 has 18 residues. The CDR3 coding sequence is TGCAGTGCTAGAGCTCCGCCAGGGGCTCCCTCTGGGGCCAACGTCCTGACTTTC. Protein: CSARAPPGAPSGANVLTF.

The chain employs TRBV7-9 and TRBJ2-7; 10 bases match TRBD2. There are 16 residues in the CDR3. Trimming cost V 3 bases and J 5 bases; bases outside gene matches: 10. Germline CDR1 reads SEHNR; CDR2 reads FQNEAQ (reference sequence). The CDR3 loop is CASSLSLAGVSDEQYF. CDR3 nucleotides: TGTGCCAGCAGCTTGAGTCTAGCGGGAGTATCAGACGAGCAGTACTTC.

This clonotype came up a few times. The chain combines TRBV27 with TRBJ2-3, with a tentative D call TRBD2 (6 bases). The CDR3 spans 14 residues. The V gene's germline CDR1 is MNHEY and CDR2 SMNVEV (reference sequence). V was cut by 10 bases and J by 1 base, with 15 bases left in between. The CDR3 loop reads CATSEWEGTDTQYF. The CDR3 coding sequence is TGTGCCACTAGTGAATGGGAGGGCACAGATACGCAGTATTTT.